Each of the 8 T cell receptor beta chains below was sequenced from the same sample in a study of blood T cell repertoires in COVID-19. The method was immunoSEQ multiplex PCR; TCRdb's version includes in-frame clones alone and lacks a portion of them. The data contain about 300,000 clones, about 83% of them singletons. The sequencing sample was made of peripheral blood. Source of these receptors: a woman in her forties or fifties who had recovered from COVID-19.

The chain joins TRBV2 to TRBJ1-1; no reliable D call. Deletions cut 6 bases from V and 5 bases from J, with 10 bases between. This CDR3 region has 12 residues. Germline V lookup: CDR1 SNHLY, CDR2 FYNNEI. This chain's CDR3 is CASSVHKTEAFF. The CDR3 nucleotides are TGTGCCAGCAGCGTCCACAAAACTGAAGCTTTCTTT. Complete variable domain (other parts from reference TRBV2 and TRBJ1-1): EPEVTQTPSHQVTQMGQEVILRCVPISNHLYFYWYRQILGQKVEFLVSFYNNEISEKSEIFDDQFSVERPDGSNFTLKIRSTKLEDSAMYFCASSVHKTEAFFGQGTRLTVV.

V and J are TRBV5-6 and TRBJ2-7; the D gene is possibly TRBD1 (6 bases). This CDR3 region has 14 residues. V was cut by 4 bases and J by 5 bases, with 16 bases left in between. The V gene's germline CDR1 is SGHDT and CDR2 YYEEEE. CDR3 sequence: CASSVPRGFNEQYF. The CDR3 coding sequence is TGTGCCAGCAGCGTCCCCAGGGGATTCAACGAGCAGTACTTC.

V is TRBV24-1 and J is TRBJ1-2, with 7 bases that match TRBD1. Germline V gene lookup returns CDR1 KGHDR and CDR2 SFDVKD. The CDR3 runs 16 residues. Trimming took 4 bases from V and 4 from J; bases not matched to a gene: 11. This CDR3 reads CATSEPTGRGFYGYTF. DNA for the CDR3: TGTGCCACCAGTGAACCGACAGGGCGTGGGTTCTATGGCTACACCTTC.

J is TRBJ1-2 and V is TRBV5-1; TRBD1 matches at 8 bases. The trim removed 0 bases at V and 0 bases at J, leaving 7 bases unmatched. The CDR3 is made up of 17 amino acids. From germline, CDR1 is SGHRS and CDR2 YFSETQ. The chain's CDR3 is CASSLAGLDRANYGYTF. For the CDR3, the DNA is TGCGCCAGCAGCTTGGCCGGCCTGGACAGGGCTAACTATGGCTACACCTTC.

The chain links TRBV4-1 to TRBJ2-2; 7 bases agree with TRBD1. J gave up 5 bases and V 3 bases, and 9 bases lay outside the gene matches. CDR1 is MGHRA and CDR2 is YSYEKL in the germline V gene. The CDR3 is 16 residues long. Here the CDR3 reads CASSHVGTANTGELFF. For the CDR3, the DNA is TGCGCCAGCAGCCATGTCGGGACAGCCAATACCGGGGAGCTGTTTTTT.

This clone was detected only once. This chain uses TRBV6-5 with TRBJ2-5; the match to TRBD2 covers 7 bases. CDR1 MNHEY and CDR2 SVGAGI come from the germline V gene. V lost 4 bases and J lost 5; bases outside the gene matches: 10. CDR3 length equals 15 residues. The CDR3 DNA is TGTGCCAGCAGTTGGGGAGGGCTCACGGGGGAGACCCAGTACTTC. It is translated as CASSWGGLTGETQYF.

This clone has just a few counts. This specimen includes other DNA sequences encoding the same CDR3. J is TRBJ2-5 and V is TRBV24-1; D is undetermined. Germline V CDR1 and CDR2: KGHDR, SFDVKD. V was cut by 1 base and J by 4 bases, with 3 bases left in between. The CDR3 runs 12 residues. The CDR3 DNA is TGTGCCACCAGTGATTTCCGAGAGACCCAGTACTTC. Translation: CATSDFRETQYF.

The rearrangement uses TRBV4-3 and TRBJ1-2; a possible D gene is TRBD1 (5 bases). Germline CDR1 LGHNA, CDR2 YSLEER. There are 15 residues in the CDR3. Trimming cost V 4 bases and J 4 bases, with 16 bases left between them. The CDR3 region is CASSPGQGEGYGYTF. CDR3 nucleotide sequence: TGCGCCAGCAGCCCGGGCCAAGGGGAAGGCTATGGCTACACCTTC.